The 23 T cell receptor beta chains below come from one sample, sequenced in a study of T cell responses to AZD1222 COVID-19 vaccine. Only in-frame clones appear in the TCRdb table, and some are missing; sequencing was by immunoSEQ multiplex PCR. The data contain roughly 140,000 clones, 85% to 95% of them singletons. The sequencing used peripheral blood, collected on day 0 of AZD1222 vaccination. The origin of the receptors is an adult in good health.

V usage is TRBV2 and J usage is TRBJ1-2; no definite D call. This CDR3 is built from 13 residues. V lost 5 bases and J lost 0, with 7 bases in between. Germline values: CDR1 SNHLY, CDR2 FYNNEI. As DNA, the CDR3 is TGTGCCAGCAGTCCCACAGCTAACTATGGCTACACCTTC. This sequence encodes CASSPTANYGYTF. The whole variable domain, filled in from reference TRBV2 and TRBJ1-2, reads EPEVTQTPSHQVTQMGQEVILRCVPISNHLYFYWYRQILGQKVEFLVSFYNNEISEKSEIFDDQFSVERPDGSNFTLKIRSTKLEDSAMYFCASSPTANYGYTFGSGTRLTVV.

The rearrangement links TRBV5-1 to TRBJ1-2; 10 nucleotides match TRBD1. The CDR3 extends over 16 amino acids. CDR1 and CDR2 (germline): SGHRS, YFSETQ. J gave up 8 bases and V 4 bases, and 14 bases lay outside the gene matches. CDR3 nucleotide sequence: TGCGCCAGCAGCCACTCCGGGACAGGGGATTTCGGGGGCTACACCTTC. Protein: CASSHSGTGDFGGYTF.

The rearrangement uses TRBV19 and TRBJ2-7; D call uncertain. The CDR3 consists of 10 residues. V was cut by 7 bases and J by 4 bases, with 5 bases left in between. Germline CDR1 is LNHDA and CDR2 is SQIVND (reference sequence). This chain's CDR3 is CASTEYEQYF. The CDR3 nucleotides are TGTGCCAGTACTGAGTACGAGCAGTACTTC.

The CDR3 is CASSYSRTGTQPQHF. CDR3 sequence (DNA): TGTGCCAGCAGTTACTCTCGGACAGGGACCCAGCCCCAGCATTTT. The genes are TRBV6-5 and TRBJ1-5, with 8 bases lining up with TRBD1. The CDR3 sequence is 15 residues long. Germline CDR1 MNHEY, CDR2 SVGAGI. J was trimmed by 7 bases and V by 0 bases; bases with no gene match: 5.

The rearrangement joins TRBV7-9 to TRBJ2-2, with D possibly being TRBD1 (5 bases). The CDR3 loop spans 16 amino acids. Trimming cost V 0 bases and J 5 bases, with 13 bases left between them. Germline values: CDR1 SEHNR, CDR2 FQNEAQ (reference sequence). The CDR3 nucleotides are TGTGCCAGCAGCTTAGCCCAGGGTGTAGGTACCGGGGAGCTGTTTTTT. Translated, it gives CASSLAQGVGTGELFF.

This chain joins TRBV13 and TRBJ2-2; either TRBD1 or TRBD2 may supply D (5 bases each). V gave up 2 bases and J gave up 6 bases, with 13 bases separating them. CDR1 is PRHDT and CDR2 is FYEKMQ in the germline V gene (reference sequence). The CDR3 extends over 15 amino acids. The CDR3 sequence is CASSLRDVGAGELFF. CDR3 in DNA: TGTGCCAGCAGCTTAAGGGACGTAGGGGCCGGGGAGCTGTTTTTT.

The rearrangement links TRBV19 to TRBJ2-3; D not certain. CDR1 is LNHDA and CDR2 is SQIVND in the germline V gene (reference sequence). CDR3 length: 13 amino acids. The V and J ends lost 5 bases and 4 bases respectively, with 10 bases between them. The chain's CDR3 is CASSGNGPDTQYF. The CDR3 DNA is TGTGCCAGTAGTGGTAACGGGCCAGATACGCAGTATTTT.

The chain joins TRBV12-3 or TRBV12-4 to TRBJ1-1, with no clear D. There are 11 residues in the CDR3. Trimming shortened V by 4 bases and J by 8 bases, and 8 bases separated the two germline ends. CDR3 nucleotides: TGTGCCAGCAGTTCGTCGGGCGAAGCTTTCTTT. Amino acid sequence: CASSSSGEAFF.

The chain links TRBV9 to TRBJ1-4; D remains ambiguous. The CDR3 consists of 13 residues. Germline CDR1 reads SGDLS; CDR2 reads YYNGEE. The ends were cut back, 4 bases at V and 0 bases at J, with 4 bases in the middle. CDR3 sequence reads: CASSPTTNEKLFF. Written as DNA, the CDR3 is TGTGCCAGCAGCCCAACAACTAATGAAAAACTGTTTTTT. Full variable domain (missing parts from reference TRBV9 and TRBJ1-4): DSGVTQTPKHLITATGQRVTLRCSPRSGDLSVYWYQQSLDQGLQFLIQYYNGEERAKGNILERFSAQQFPDLHSELNLSSLELGDSALYFCASSPTTNEKLFFGSGTQLSVL.

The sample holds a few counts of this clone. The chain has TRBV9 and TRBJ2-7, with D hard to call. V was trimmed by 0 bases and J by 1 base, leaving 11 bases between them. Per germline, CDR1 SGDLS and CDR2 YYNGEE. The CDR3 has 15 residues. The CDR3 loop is CASSVGPGKSYEQYF. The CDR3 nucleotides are TGTGCCAGCAGCGTAGGTCCAGGCAAGTCCTACGAGCAGTACTTC.

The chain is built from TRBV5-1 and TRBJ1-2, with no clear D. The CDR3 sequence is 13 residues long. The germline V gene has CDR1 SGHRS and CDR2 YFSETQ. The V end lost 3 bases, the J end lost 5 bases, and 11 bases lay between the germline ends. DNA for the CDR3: TGCGCCAGCAGCTCCGACGGAAGGTATGGCTACACCTTC. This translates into CASSSDGRYGYTF. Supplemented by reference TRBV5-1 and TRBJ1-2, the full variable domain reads KAGVTQTPRYLIKTRGQQVTLSCSPISGHRSVSWYQQTPGQGLQFLFEYFSETQRNKGNFPGRFSGRQFSNSRSEMNVSTLELGDSALYLCASSSDGRYGYTFGSGTRLTVV.

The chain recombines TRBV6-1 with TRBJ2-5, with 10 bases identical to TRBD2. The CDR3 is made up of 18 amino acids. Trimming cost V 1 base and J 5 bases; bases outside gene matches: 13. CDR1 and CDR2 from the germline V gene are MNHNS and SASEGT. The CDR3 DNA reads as TGTGCCAGCAGTGAAGGGAAAATGAGCGGGAGGGCAGCCGAGACCCAGTACTTC. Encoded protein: CASSEGKMSGRAAETQYF.

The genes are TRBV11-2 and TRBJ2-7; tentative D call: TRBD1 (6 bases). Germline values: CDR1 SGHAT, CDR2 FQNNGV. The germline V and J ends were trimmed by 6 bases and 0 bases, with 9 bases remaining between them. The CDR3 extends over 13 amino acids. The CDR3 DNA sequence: TGTGCCAGCAGGAGGACAGCCTCCTACGAGCAGTACTTC. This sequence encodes CASRRTASYEQYF.

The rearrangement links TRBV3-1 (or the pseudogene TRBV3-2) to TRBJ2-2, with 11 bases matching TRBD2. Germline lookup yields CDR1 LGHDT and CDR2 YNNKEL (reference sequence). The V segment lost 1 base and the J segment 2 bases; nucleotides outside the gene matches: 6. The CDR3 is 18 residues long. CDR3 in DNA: TGTGCCAGCAGCCAAGTTATAGCGGGGGGGCCTAACACCGGGGAGCTGTTTTTT. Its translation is CASSQVIAGGPNTGELFF.

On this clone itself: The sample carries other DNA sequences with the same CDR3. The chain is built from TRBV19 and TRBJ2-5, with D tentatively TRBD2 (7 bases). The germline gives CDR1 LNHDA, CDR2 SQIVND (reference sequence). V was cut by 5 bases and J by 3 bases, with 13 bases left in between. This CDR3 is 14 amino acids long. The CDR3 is CASSGGALEETQYF. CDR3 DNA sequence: TGTGCCAGTAGTGGGGGGGCGCTAGAAGAGACCCAGTACTTC.

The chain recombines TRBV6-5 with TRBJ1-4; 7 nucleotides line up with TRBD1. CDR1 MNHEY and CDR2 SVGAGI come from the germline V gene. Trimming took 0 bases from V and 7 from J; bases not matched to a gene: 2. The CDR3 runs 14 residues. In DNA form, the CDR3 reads TGTGCCAGCAGTTACTCAGGGGGCATTGAAAAACTGTTTTTT. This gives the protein CASSYSGGIEKLFF.

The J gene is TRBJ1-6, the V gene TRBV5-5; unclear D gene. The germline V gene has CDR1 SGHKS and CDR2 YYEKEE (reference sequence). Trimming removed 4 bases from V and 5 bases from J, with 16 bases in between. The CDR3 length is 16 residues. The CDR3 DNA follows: TGTGCCAGCAGCGTGTGGTCCGCGAGAAATAATTCACCCCTCCACTTT. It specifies CASSVWSARNNSPLHF. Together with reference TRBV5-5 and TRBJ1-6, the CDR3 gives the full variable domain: DAGVTQSPTHLIKTRGQQVTLRCSPISGHKSVSWYQQVLGQGPQFIFQYYEKEERGRGNFPDRFSARQFPNYSSELNVNALLLGDSALYLCASSVWSARNNSPLHFGNGTRLTVT.

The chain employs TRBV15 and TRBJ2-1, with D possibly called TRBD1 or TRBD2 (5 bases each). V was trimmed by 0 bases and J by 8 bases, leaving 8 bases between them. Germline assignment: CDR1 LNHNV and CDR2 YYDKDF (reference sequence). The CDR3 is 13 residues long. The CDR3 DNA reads TGTGCCACCAGCAGAGATCTGGGGGATGAGCAGTTCTTC. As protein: CATSRDLGDEQFF.

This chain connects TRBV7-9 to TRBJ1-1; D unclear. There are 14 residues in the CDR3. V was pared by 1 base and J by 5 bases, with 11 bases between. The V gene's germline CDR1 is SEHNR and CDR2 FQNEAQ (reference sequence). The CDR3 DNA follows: TGTGCCAGCAGCTTAGAAGGGAGGGAAACTGAAGCTTTCTTT. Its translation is CASSLEGRETEAFF.

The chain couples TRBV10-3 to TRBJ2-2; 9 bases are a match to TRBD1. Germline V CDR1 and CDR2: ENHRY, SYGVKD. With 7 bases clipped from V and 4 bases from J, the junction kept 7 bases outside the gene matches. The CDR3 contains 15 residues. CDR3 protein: CAINRQGDPTGELFF. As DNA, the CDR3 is TGTGCCATCAATCGACAGGGGGACCCCACCGGGGAGCTGTTTTTT.

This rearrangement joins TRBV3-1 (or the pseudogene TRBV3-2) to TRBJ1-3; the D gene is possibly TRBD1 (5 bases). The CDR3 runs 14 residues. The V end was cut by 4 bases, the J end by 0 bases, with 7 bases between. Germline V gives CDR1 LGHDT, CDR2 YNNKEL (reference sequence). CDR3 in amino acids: CASSRDRSGNTIYF. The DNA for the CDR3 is TGTGCCAGCAGCCGGGACCGCTCTGGAAACACCATATATTTT.

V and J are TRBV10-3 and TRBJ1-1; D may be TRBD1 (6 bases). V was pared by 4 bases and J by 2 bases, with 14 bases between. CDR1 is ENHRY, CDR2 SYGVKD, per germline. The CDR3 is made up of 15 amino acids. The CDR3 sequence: CAISGGTRTNTEAFF. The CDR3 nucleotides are TGTGCCATCAGTGGGGGGACACGTACAAACACTGAAGCTTTCTTT.

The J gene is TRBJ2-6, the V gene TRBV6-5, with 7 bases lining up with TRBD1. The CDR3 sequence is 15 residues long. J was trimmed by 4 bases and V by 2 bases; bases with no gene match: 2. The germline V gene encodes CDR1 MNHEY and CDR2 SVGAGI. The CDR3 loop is CASSYRGPGANVLTF. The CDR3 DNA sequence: TGTGCCAGCAGTTACAGGGGGCCCGGGGCCAACGTCCTGACTTTC.